The text below deals with one TCR beta chain. The antigen is undetermined. The method was immunoSEQ multiplex PCR; TCRdb's version includes in-frame clones alone and lacks a portion of them. The data show 160,000 or so clones, about 90% seen once. This sample stems from a study of T cell responses to AZD1222 COVID-19 vaccine. Study-wide results and caveats: Donors, mostly white British, included more females; clonal diversity was possibly underestimated. Only 6 or 7 individuals given AZD1222 were seropositive at baseline. CD4 TCRs linked to vaccination spanned spike, dominating at 160-218 and 743-854.

Trimming stripped 4 bases from V and 4 bases from J, with 17 bases between. CDR1 and CDR2 (germline): SGHRS, YFSETQ. The CDR3 has 15 residues. The sequenced sample was peripheral blood, obtained 28 days after the second AZD1222 dose. The receptor was isolated from an adult who received the AZD1222 COVID-19 vaccine. This sequence joins TRBV5-1 and TRBJ1-1, with D maybe TRBD1 (5 bases). CDR3 sequence (DNA): TGCGCCAGCAGCCCGTATGGGGGGGAGGCCACTGAAGCTTTCTTT. This translates into CASSPYGGEATEAFF.